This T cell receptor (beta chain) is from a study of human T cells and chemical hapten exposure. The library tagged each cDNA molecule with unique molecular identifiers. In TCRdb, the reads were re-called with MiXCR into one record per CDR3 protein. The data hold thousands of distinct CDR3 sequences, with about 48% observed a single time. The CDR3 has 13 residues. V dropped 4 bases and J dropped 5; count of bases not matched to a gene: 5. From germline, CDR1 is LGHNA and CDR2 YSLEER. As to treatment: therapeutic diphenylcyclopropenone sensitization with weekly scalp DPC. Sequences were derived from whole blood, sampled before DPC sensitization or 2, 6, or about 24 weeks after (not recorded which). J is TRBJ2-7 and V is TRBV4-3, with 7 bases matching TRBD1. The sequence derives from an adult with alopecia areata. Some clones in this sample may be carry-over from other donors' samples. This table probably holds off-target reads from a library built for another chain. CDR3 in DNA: TGCGCCAGCAGCCCGAACAGGGGCCACGAGCAGTACTTC. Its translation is CASSPNRGHEQYF.